The table lists the clone carrying this TCR beta chain with many counts. A single base separates this from a much larger clone, so it may be a read error. The data are from a study of T cells of healthy individuals. TCRdb redid the calling of the 5' RACE reads with MiXCR, one entry per CDR3 protein. The table lists 40,000 to 65,000 distinct CDR3 sequences, roughly 14% of them singletons. CDR1 is SQVTM and CDR2 is ANQGSEA in the germline V gene. The CDR3 covers 13 residues. The chain is built from TRBV29-1 and TRBJ1-2; 9 positions match TRBD1. The clonotype was recovered from a human donor in good health. This CDR3 reads CSVTGGANYGYNF. In nucleotides, the CDR3 is TGCAGCGTTACAGGGGGCGCGAACTATGGCTACAACTTC.